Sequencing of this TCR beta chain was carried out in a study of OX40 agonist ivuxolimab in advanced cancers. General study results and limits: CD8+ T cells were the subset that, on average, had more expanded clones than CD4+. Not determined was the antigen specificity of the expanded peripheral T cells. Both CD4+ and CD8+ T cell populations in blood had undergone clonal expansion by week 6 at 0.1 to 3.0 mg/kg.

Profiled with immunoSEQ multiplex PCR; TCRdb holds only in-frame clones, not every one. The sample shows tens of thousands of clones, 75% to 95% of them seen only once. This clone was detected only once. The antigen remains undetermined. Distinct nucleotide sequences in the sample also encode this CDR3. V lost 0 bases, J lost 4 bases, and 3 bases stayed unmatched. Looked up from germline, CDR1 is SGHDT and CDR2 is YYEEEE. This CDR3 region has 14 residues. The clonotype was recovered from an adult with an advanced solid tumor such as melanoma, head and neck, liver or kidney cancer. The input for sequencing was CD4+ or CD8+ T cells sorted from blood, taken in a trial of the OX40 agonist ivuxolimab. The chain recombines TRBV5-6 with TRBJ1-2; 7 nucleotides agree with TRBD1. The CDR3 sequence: CASSLGQGGYGYTF. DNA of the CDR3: TGTGCCAGCAGCTTGGGACAGGGAGGCTATGGCTACACCTTC.